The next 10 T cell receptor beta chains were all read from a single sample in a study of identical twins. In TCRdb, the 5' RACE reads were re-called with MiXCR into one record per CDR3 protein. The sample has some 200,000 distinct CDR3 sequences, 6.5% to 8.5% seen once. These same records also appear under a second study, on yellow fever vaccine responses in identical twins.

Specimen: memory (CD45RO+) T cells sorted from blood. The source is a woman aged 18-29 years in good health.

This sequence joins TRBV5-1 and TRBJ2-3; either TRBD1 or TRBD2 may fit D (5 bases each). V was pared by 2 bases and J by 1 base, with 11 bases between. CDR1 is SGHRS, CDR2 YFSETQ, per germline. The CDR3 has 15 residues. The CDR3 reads CASSLQSGRTDTQYF. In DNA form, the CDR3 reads TGCGCCAGCAGCTTACAATCGGGGCGCACAGATACGCAGTATTTT.

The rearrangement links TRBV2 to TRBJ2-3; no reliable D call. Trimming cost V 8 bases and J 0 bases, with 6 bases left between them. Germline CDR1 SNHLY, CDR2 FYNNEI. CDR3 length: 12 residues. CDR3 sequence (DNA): TGTGCCAGCGGTGGTAGCACAGATACGCAGTATTTT. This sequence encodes CASGGSTDTQYF.

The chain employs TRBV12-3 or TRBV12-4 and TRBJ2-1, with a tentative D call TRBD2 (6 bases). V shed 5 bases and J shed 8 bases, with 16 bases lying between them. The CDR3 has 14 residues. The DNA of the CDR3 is TGTGCCAGCAGTACTAGCCCCCCCGCCGATGAGCAGTTCTTC. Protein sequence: CASSTSPPADEQFF.

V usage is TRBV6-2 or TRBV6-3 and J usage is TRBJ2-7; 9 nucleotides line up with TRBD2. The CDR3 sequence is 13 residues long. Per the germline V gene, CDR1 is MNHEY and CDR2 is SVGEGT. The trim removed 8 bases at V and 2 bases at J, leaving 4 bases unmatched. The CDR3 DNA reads TGTGCCAGCCTCCTAGCGGGGACCTACGAGCAGTACTTC. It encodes CASLLAGTYEQYF.

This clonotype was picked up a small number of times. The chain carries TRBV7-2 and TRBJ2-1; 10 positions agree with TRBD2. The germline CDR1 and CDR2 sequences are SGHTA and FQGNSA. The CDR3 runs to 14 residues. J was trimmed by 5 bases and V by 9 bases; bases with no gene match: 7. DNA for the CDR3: TGTGCCAGTAAACTAGCGGGGCTAAACAATGAGCAGTTCTTC. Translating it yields CASKLAGLNNEQFF.

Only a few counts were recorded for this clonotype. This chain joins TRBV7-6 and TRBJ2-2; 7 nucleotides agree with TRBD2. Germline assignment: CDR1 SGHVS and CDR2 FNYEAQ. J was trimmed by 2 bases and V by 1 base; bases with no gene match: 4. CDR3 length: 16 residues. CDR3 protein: CASSLGGSFNTGELFF. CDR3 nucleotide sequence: TGTGCCAGCAGCTTAGGCGGGAGCTTCAACACCGGGGAGCTGTTTTTT.

The CDR3 DNA sequence: TGTGCCAGCAGCCAAGCACGTAAGCGGGGTAGCACAGATACGCAGTATTTT. Encoded protein: CASSQARKRGSTDTQYF. The chain recombines TRBV3-1 with TRBJ2-3; 7 bases are shared with TRBD2. The V gene's germline CDR1 is LGHDT and CDR2 YNNKEL (reference sequence). V gave up 1 base and J gave up 0 bases; unmatched junction bases: 7. The CDR3 contains 17 residues.

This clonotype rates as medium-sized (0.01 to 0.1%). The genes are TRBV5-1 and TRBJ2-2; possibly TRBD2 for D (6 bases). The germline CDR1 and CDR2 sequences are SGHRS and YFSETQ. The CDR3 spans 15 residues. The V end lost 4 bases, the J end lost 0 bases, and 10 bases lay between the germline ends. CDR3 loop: CASSRTSTNTGELFF. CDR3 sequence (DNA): TGCGCCAGCAGCCGTACTAGCACGAACACCGGGGAGCTGTTTTTT.

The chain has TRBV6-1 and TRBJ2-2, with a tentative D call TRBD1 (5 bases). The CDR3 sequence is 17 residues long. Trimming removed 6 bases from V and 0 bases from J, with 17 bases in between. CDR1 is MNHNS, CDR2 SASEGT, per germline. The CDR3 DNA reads TGTGCCAGCAGCTTGACAGATATACACACGAACACCGGGGAGCTGTTTTTT. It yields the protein CASSLTDIHTNTGELFF.

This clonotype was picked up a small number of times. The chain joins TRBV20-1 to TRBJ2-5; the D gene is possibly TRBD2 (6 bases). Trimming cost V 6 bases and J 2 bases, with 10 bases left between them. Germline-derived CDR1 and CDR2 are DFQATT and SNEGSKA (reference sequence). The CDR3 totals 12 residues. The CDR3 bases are TGCAGTGCGCTCGCGGGGCAAGAGACCCAGTACTTC. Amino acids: CSALAGQETQYF.